Each of the 14 T cell receptor beta chains below was sequenced from the same sample in a study of shared clonotypes between healthy human individuals. The method was immunoSEQ multiplex PCR; TCRdb's version includes in-frame clones alone and lacks a portion of them. The data hold 330,000 or so clones, with more than 60% observed a single time. The sample comprised memory CD4+ T cells sorted from blood. Specified subset: CD45RA-negative fraction. These receptors originate from a man aged 30-40 years in good health.

The rearrangement links TRBV29-1 to TRBJ1-1; a weak D match, TRBD1 (6 bases). The CDR3 length is 14 residues. With 2 bases removed from V and 0 bases from J, the gap between germline ends came to 10 bases. Germline CDR1 and CDR2: SQVTM and ANQGSEA. Here the CDR3 DNA reads TGCAGCGTTGAACCGGGACAATTGAACACTGAAGCTTTCTTT. Protein: CSVEPGQLNTEAFF. Using reference TRBV29-1 and TRBJ1-1 for the parts outside the CDR3, the full variable domain is SAVISQKPSRDICQRGTSLTIQCQVDSQVTMMFWYRQQPGQSLTLIATANQGSEATYESGFVIDKFPISRPNLTFSTLTVSNMSPEDSSIYLCSVEPGQLNTEAFFGQGTRLTVV.

The gene calls are TRBV18 and TRBJ1-1; the D gene is possibly TRBD1 (5 bases). The V gene lost 3 bases and the J gene lost 5 bases, with 13 bases spanning the gap. Germline assignment: CDR1 KGHSH and CDR2 LQKENI. CDR3 length: 14 residues. The CDR3 DNA follows: TGTGCCAGCTCACCGTCCAGGGCATCAACTGAAGCTTTCTTT. It is translated as CASSPSRASTEAFF.

This clone occurred once. This sequence joins TRBV25-1 and TRBJ2-3; no definite D call. Per the germline V gene, CDR1 is MGHDK and CDR2 is SYGVNS. V lost 4 bases and J lost 6, with 14 bases in between. The CDR3 sequence is 14 residues long. The CDR3 DNA follows: TGTGCCAGCAGTGGCCCTCACAAAGGGGATACGCAGTATTTT. Its translation: CASSGPHKGDTQYF.

The rearrangement uses TRBV19 and TRBJ1-5; TRBD1 is a possible D gene (5 bases). Trimming cost V 3 bases and J 7 bases, with 16 bases left between them. The CDR3 spans 15 residues. Germline loops: CDR1 LNHDA, CDR2 SQIVND (reference sequence). The CDR3 loop is CASSILEGPGQPQHF. The CDR3 coding sequence is TGTGCCAGTAGTATTTTGGAGGGGCCGGGGCAGCCCCAGCATTTT.

This clone occurred a few times. The genes are TRBV7-9 and TRBJ2-3, with TRBD1 matching 9 bases. The CDR3 has 13 residues. Trimming cost V 1 base and J 9 bases; bases outside gene matches: 2. CDR1 and CDR2 from the germline V gene are SEHNR and FQNEAQ (reference sequence). The CDR3 reads CASSLGDRGTQYF. The CDR3 DNA reads TGTGCCAGCAGCTTAGGCGACAGGGGGACGCAGTATTTT.

The chain is built from TRBV18 and TRBJ1-3, with D unresolved. The CDR3 is made up of 16 amino acids. CDR1 is KGHSH and CDR2 is LQKENI in the germline V gene. V lost 4 bases to trimming and J lost 0 bases, with 13 bases between them. The CDR3 region has the DNA TGTGCCAGCTCACTGGTGACATTCACCTCTGGAAACACCATATATTTT. Translation gives CASSLVTFTSGNTIYF.

The rearrangement uses TRBV7-2 and TRBJ1-1; D might be TRBD1 (6 bases). V shed 5 bases and J shed 4 bases, with 20 bases lying between them. The CDR3 consists of 16 residues. Germline V gives CDR1 SGHTA, CDR2 FQGNSA. DNA for the CDR3: TGTGCCAGCAGCACGGGACATAGAGGGGCCGTCACTGAAGCTTTCTTT. Its translation: CASSTGHRGAVTEAFF. The full variable domain, rest sourced from reference TRBV7-2 and TRBJ1-1, is GAGVSQSPSNKVTEKGKDVELRCDPISGHTALYWYRQSLGQGLEFLIYFQGNSAPDKSGLPSDRFSAERTGGSVSTLTIQRTQQEDSAVYLCASSTGHRGAVTEAFFGQGTRLTVV.

The chain links TRBV23-1 to TRBJ2-5; no reliable D call. TRBV23-1 qualifies as an ORF whose function is uncertain. There are 14 residues in the CDR3. V lost 6 bases to trimming and J lost 0 bases, with 11 bases between them. CDR3 bases: TGCGCCAGCAGCGCTAGAAGACACCAAGAGACCCAGTACTTC. This translates into CASSARRHQETQYF.

This clone was seen a handful of times. This chain uses TRBV19 with TRBJ1-5; D remains ambiguous. With 5 bases removed from V and 5 bases from J, the gap between germline ends came to 13 bases. CDR3 length: 14 residues. Looked up from germline, CDR1 is LNHDA and CDR2 is SQIVND (reference sequence). The CDR3, as DNA: TGTGCCAGTAGTTTGGGATCCCTCTATCAGCCCCAGCATTTT. This gives the protein CASSLGSLYQPQHF.

The chain couples TRBV29-1 to TRBJ2-3, with D unresolved. The germline V and J ends were trimmed by 5 bases and 0 bases, with 9 bases remaining between them. CDR1 is SQVTM, CDR2 ANQGSEA, per germline. This CDR3 comprises 13 residues. As DNA, the CDR3 is TGCAGCGTTTCTCCGTCTAGCACAGATACGCAGTATTTT. It codes for CSVSPSSTDTQYF.

V gene TRBV18 combines with J gene TRBJ2-7; D possibly matches TRBD1 or TRBD2 (5 bases each). Trimming took 3 bases from V and 4 from J, leaving 19 bases between them. This CDR3 is built from 16 residues. Germline assignment: CDR1 KGHSH and CDR2 LQKENI. This CDR3 is CASSPTSGTPTYEQYF. In DNA, the CDR3 is TGTGCCAGCTCACCGACCTCCGGGACCCCAACTTACGAGCAGTACTTC.

This clone turned up a few times. The chain employs TRBV25-1 and TRBJ1-1; unclear D gene. Per the germline V gene, CDR1 is MGHDK and CDR2 is SYGVNS. CDR3 size: 15 residues. Trimming removed 6 bases from V and 1 base from J, with 15 bases in between. CDR3 loop: CASRDRSYANTEAFF. The CDR3 DNA reads as TGTGCCAGCAGGGACCGCAGTTACGCGAACACTGAAGCTTTCTTT.

This chain uses TRBV29-1 with TRBJ1-3, with D perhaps matching TRBD1 (6 bases). Germline lookup yields CDR1 SQVTM and CDR2 ANQGSEA. The CDR3 totals 17 residues. V lost 0 bases and J lost 1, with 16 bases in between. The CDR3 DNA follows: TGCAGCGTTGAAGATAGGGCAGGGGTTTTTTCTGGAAACACCATATATTTT. It is translated as CSVEDRAGVFSGNTIYF. Full variable domain (outside the CDR3, taken from reference TRBV29-1 and TRBJ1-3): SAVISQKPSRDICQRGTSLTIQCQVDSQVTMMFWYRQQPGQSLTLIATANQGSEATYESGFVIDKFPISRPNLTFSTLTVSNMSPEDSSIYLCSVEDRAGVFSGNTIYFGEGSWLTVV.

This sequence joins TRBV13 and TRBJ1-3, with D possibly matching TRBD1 (5 bases). Trimming took 0 bases from V and 1 from J, leaving 13 bases between them. Germline V CDR1 and CDR2: PRHDT, FYEKMQ (reference sequence). CDR3 size: 17 residues. CDR3 DNA: TGTGCCAGCAGCTTAGGCCAAGCCAGGGTGTCTGGAAACACCATATATTTT. It translates to CASSLGQARVSGNTIYF.